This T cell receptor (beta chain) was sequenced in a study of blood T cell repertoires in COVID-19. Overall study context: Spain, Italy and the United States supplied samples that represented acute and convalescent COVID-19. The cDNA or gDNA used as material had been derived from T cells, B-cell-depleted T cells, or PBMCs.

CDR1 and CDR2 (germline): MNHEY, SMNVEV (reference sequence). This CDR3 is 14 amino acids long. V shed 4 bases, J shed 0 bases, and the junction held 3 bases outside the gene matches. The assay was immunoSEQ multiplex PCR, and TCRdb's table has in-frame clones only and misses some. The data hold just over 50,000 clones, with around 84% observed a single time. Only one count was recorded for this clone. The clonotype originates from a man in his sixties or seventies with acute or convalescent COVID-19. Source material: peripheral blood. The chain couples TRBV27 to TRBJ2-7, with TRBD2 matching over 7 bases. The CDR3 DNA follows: TGTGCCAGCAGTTGCGGGGGAGCCTCCTACGAGCAGTACTTC. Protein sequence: CASSCGGASYEQYF.